Included here is one T cell receptor (beta chain) sequence, with context. What it binds is not known. This specimen comes from a study of cytomegalovirus exposure and HLA in healthy donors. Study details: As released early, the data held about 85 million unique TCRs from HLA-typed donors.

The study's findings and limits: At a 0.05 false discovery rate, a later analysis found 18,000 or so TCR beta sequences to be associated with HLA alleles. In vitro, a few CMV-associated chains proved specific for CMV antigens. Researchers counted roughly 160 TCR beta chains as cytomegalovirus-associated.

Germline V gene lookup returns CDR1 SGHRS and CDR2 YFSETQ. This CDR3 has 13 amino acids. J was trimmed by 3 bases and V by 1 base; bases with no gene match: 0. A multiplex PCR was run with 60 Vbeta primers and 13 Jbeta primers. The data were produced by immunoSEQ multiplex PCR, yet TCRdb's version contains in-frame clones alone and is incomplete. The table lists roughly 100,000 clones, around 68% of them singletons. This sequence joins TRBV5-1 and TRBJ1-2, with 7 bases that match TRBD1. The sample consisted of PBMCs. The sequence was obtained from a human donor in good health. In DNA, the CDR3 is TGCGCCAGCAGCTTGACAGGGGACTATGGCTACACCTTC. This encodes CASSLTGDYGYTF.